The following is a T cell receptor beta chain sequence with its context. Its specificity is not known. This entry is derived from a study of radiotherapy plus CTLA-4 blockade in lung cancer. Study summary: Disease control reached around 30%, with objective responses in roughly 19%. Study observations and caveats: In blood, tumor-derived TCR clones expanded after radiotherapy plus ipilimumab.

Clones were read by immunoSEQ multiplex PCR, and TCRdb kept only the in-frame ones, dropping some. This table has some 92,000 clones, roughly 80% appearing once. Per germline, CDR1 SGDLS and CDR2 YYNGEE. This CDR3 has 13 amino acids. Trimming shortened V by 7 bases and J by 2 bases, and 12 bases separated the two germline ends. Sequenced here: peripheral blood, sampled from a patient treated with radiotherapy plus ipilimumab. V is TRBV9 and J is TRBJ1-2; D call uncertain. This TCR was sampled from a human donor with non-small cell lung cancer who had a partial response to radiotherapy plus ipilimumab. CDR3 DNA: TGTGCCAGCCACGGGTCTGAAAACTATGGCTACACCTTC. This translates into CASHGSENYGYTF.